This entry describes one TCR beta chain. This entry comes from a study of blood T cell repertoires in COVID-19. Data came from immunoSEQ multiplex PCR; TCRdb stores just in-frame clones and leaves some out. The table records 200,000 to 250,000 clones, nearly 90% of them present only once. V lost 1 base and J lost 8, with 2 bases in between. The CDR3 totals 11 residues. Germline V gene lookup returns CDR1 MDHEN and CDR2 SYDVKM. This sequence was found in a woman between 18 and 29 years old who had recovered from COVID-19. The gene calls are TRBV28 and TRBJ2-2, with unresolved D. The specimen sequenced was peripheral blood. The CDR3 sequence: CASSLSGELFF. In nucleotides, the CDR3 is TGTGCCAGCAGTTTATCTGGGGAGCTGTTTTTT.